This is a list of T cell receptor beta chains from one sample in a study of cytomegalovirus exposure and HLA in healthy donors. Measured with immunoSEQ multiplex PCR; TCRdb has only the in-frame clones, and not every one. The sample contains around 150,000 clones, almost 80% of which appear only once. The source material was PBMCs. These receptors were obtained from a man aged 18 to 30 in good health and CMV-seropositive. Each CDR3 is given with its conserved first and last residue. D genes are given only for firm matches. Clone size, where shown, is once, few, many, or a class for clones that have expanded.

abundance	v_gene	j_gene	d_gene	CDR3aa	CDR3nt
-	TRBV9	TRBJ1-3	-	CASSVEGGSGNTIYF	TGTGCCAGCAGCGTAGAAGGGGGAAGTGGAAACACCATATATTTT
-	TRBV5-1	TRBJ2-7	TRBD1	CASSVTGGGYEQYF	TGCGCCAGCAGCGTCACAGGGGGTGGCTACGAGCAGTACTTC
-	TRBV27	TRBJ2-2	-	CASSLWGGQNTGELFF	TGTGCCAGCAGTTTATGGGGGGGGCAGAACACCGGGGAGCTGTTTTTT
-	TRBV5-1	TRBJ1-4	-	CASTRDATNEKLFF	TGCGCCAGCACGAGGGATGCAACTAATGAAAAACTGTTTTTT
-	TRBV13	TRBJ2-7	-	CASSFFRGTVDEQYF	TGTGCCAGCAGCTTTTTCAGGGGTACGGTCGACGAGCAGTACTTC
-	TRBV27	TRBJ1-1	TRBD1	CASSTDRVKRNTEAFF	TGTGCCAGCAGTACGGACAGGGTAAAGAGGAACACTGAAGCTTTCTTT
-	TRBV2	TRBJ2-2	-	CASRTRVNTGELFF	TGTGCCAGCAGAACACGGGTTAACACCGGGGAGCTGTTTTTT
-	TRBV29-1	TRBJ2-7	-	CSVDQGSYEQYF	TGCAGCGTTGACCAGGGGAGCTACGAGCAGTACTTC
once	TRBV5-6	TRBJ2-3	-	CASSRVGRLTDTQYF	TGTGCCAGCAGCCGGGTAGGGAGACTCACAGATACGCAGTATTTT
-	TRBV6-5	TRBJ2-7	TRBD1	CASSIRDSSYEQYF	TGTGCCAGCAGTATCCGGGACAGCTCCTACGAGCAGTACTTC
-	TRBV28	TRBJ1-5	TRBD1	CASSDRESVIVGQPQHF	TGTGCCAGCAGTGACAGGGAGTCGGTGATTGTAGGTCAGCCCCAGCATTTT
-	TRBV30	TRBJ1-3	TRBD1	CAEGTGGNTIYF	TGTGCCGAGGGGACAGGTGGAAACACCATATATTTT
-	TRBV27	TRBJ2-7	-	CAVGGSPYEQYF	TGTGCCGTCGGAGGTTCTCCCTACGAGCAGTACTTC
-	TRBV7-6	TRBJ2-7	-	CASSFRMGSYEQYF	TGTGCCAGCAGCTTTCGGATGGGCTCCTACGAGCAGTACTTC
-	TRBV28	TRBJ1-1	-	CASSPGTENTEAFF	TGTGCCAGCAGCCCCGGGACTGAGAACACTGAAGCTTTCTTT
-	TRBV7-3	TRBJ1-1	TRBD1	CASSPRQGGTEAFF	TGTGCCAGCAGCCCGAGACAGGGGGGGACTGAAGCTTTCTTT
-	TRBV29-1	TRBJ2-2	TRBD2	CSGGLAGAGTGELFF	TGCAGCGGGGGACTAGCGGGAGCTGGAACCGGGGAGCTGTTTTTT
-	TRBV27	TRBJ2-7	TRBD1	CASSLTGSISYEQYF	TGTGCCAGCAGTCTGACAGGGTCAATCTCCTACGAGCAGTACTTC
-	TRBV7-2	TRBJ1-1	-	CASSLDAGREAFF	TGTGCCAGCAGCTTAGATGCAGGGCGTGAAGCTTTCTTT
-	TRBV21-1	TRBJ2-4	-	CASSKGGHIQYF	TGTGCCAGCAGCAAGGGGGGTCACATTCAGTACTTC
-	TRBV6-1	TRBJ2-2	-	CASRGAQTGELFF	TGTGCCAGCAGGGGAGCACAAACCGGGGAGCTGTTCTTT
-	TRBV7-9	TRBJ1-1	-	CASSFVTGWLDDSEAFF	TGTGCCAGCAGCTTCGTAACAGGGTGGCTGGATGACAGTGAAGCTTTCTTT
once	TRBV19	TRBJ2-1	-	CASSIDRGERFF	TGTGCCAGTAGTATAGACAGGGGCGAACGGTTCTTC
-	TRBV5-6	TRBJ1-1	-	CASSLLTGKNTEAFF	TGTGCCAGCAGCTTACTTACAGGGAAGAACACTGAAGCTTTCTTT
-	TRBV6-1	TRBJ1-5	TRBD1	CASNIQGSQPQHF	TGTGCCAGCAACATACAGGGGAGTCAGCCCCAGCATTTT
-	TRBV19	TRBJ1-1	-	CASRPGGGNTEAFF	TGTGCCAGTAGACCCGGGGGGGGTAACACTGAAGCTTTCTTT
once	TRBV4-3	TRBJ2-7	TRBD2	CASSQRATSGEAHEQYF	TGCGCCAGCAGCCAGAGAGCGACTAGCGGAGAGGCCCACGAGCAGTACTTC
once	TRBV14	TRBJ2-1	-	CASSALVGGSNEQFF	TGTGCCAGCAGCGCCCTAGTGGGGGGATCAAATGAGCAGTTCTTC
-	TRBV14	TRBJ1-2	-	CASSQVGSGQDTYGYTF	TGTGCCAGCAGCCAAGTCGGCAGCGGCCAAGATACTTATGGCTACACCTTC
-	TRBV9	TRBJ2-7	TRBD2	CASSAGLAGDSYEQYF	TGTGCCAGCAGCGCCGGACTAGCGGGTGATTCCTACGAGCAGTACTTC
-	TRBV28	TRBJ2-7	TRBD1	CASSLITGTGIRPSPSDEQYF	TGTGCCAGCAGCCTTATAACCGGGACAGGAATCCGACCTAGCCCTTCGGACGAGCAGTACTTC
-	TRBV4-1	TRBJ1-4	-	CASSLTMEKLFF	TGCGCCAGCAGCCTCACAATGGAAAAACTGTTTTTT
-	TRBV19	TRBJ1-1	-	CASSSPWAMNTEAFF	TGTGCCAGTAGTAGTCCCTGGGCAATGAACACTGAAGCTTTCTTT
-	TRBV18	TRBJ1-1	-	CASSPGGRTEAFF	TGTGCCAGCTCACCCGGGGGGCGGACTGAAGCTTTCTTT
-	TRBV18	TRBJ2-5	TRBD1	CASSDRVGNQYF	TGTGCCAGCTCGGACAGGGTAGGGAACCAGTACTTC
-	TRBV10-1	TRBJ2-7	-	CASSEEGIFPSYEQYF	TGCGCCAGCAGTGAGGAGGGCATATTTCCCTCCTACGAGCAGTACTTC
-	TRBV9	TRBJ1-1	-	CASSVGESTEAFF	TGTGCCAGCAGCGTAGGGGAGAGCACTGAAGCTTTCTTT
-	TRBV7-9	TRBJ1-5	-	CASSLYTGTLYSNQPQHF	TGTGCCAGCAGCTTATACACAGGGACCCTATATAGCAATCAGCCCCAGCATTTT
-	TRBV29-1	TRBJ2-1	-	CSVTRPGAIYNEQFF	TGCAGCGTTACACGTCCGGGAGCTATCTACAATGAGCAGTTCTTC
-	TRBV7-9	TRBJ2-3	-	CASSLAGGLGTDTQYF	TGTGCCAGCAGCTTAGCGGGGGGGCTGGGCACAGATACGCAGTATTTT